These 17 T cell receptor beta chains originate from one sample sequenced in a study of blood T cell repertoires in COVID-19. Libraries were prepared by immunoSEQ multiplex PCR; TCRdb keeps only in-frame clonotypes and omits some of them. The repertoire includes approximately 280,000 clones, around 84% of them detected once, and 5% sits in the top ten. Sequenced input: PBMCs or T cells enriched from blood (not recorded which). Receptor source: a man in his forties or fifties who had been exposed to COVID-19.

V usage is TRBV6-6 and J usage is TRBJ2-1, with 7 bases that match TRBD2. Germline loops: CDR1 MNHNY, CDR2 SVGAGI (reference sequence). The CDR3 extends over 14 amino acids. The J segment lost 7 bases and the V segment lost 4 bases, leaving 7 bases of the junction unmatched. The chain's CDR3 is CASSFTGAGNEQFF. CDR3 DNA sequence: TGTGCCAGCAGTTTCACGGGAGCGGGGAATGAGCAGTTCTTC.

The chain recombines TRBV12-3 or TRBV12-4 with TRBJ1-1, with 7 bases identical to TRBD1. This CDR3 is 11 amino acids long. Unmatched junction bases numbered 1, after V lost 6 bases and J lost 6 bases. CDR3 DNA: TGTGCCAGCAGCCAGGGGGCTGAAGCTTTCTTT. Encoded protein: CASSQGAEAFF.

V usage is TRBV6-5 and J usage is TRBJ1-6; D might be TRBD1 (6 bases). With 5 bases removed from V and 7 bases from J, the gap between germline ends came to 12 bases. The CDR3 has 14 residues. The V gene's germline CDR1 is MNHEY and CDR2 SVGAGI. The chain's CDR3 is CASSRQGKNSPLHF. DNA for the CDR3: TGTGCCAGCAGTAGGCAGGGGAAAAATTCACCCCTCCACTTT.

CDR3: CASSPSSGGVEAFF. DNA for the CDR3: TGTGCCAGCTCACCATCCTCAGGGGGCGTTGAAGCTTTCTTT. This chain connects TRBV18 to TRBJ1-1, with 8 bases matching TRBD1. V shed 2 bases, J shed 7 bases, and the junction held 6 bases outside the gene matches. CDR3 length equals 14 residues. Looked up from germline, CDR1 is KGHSH and CDR2 is LQKENI.

This chain joins TRBV5-5 and TRBJ1-6; no firm D call. The CDR3 is made up of 16 amino acids. With 5 bases removed from V and 0 bases from J, the gap between germline ends came to 12 bases. CDR1 is SGHKS, CDR2 YYEKEE, per germline (reference sequence). The chain's CDR3 is CASSWGGGSYNSPLHF. The CDR3 DNA sequence: TGTGCCAGCAGTTGGGGTGGAGGCTCCTATAATTCACCCCTCCACTTT.

V is TRBV11-2 and J is TRBJ2-5, with 7 bases matching TRBD1. Germline assignment: CDR1 SGHAT and CDR2 FQNNGV. This CDR3 region has 13 residues. Trimming removed 3 bases from V and 2 bases from J; junction bases left unmatched: 0. CDR3 in amino acids: CASSLGQQETQYF. CDR3 bases: TGTGCCAGCAGCTTGGGACAGCAAGAGACCCAGTACTTC. Full variable domain (rest looked up from reference TRBV11-2 and TRBJ2-5): EAGVAQSPRYKIIEKRQSVAFWCNPISGHATLYWYQQILGQGPKLLIQFQNNGVVDDSQLPKDRFSAERLKGVDSTLKIQPAKLEDSAVYLCASSLGQQETQYFGPGTRLLVL.

A single count supports this clone. The chain is built from TRBV19 and TRBJ1-1, with D possibly matching TRBD1 (6 bases). The CDR3 totals 16 residues. Trimming took off 4 bases at V and 2 bases at J, with 17 bases between the two ends. Germline V gene sequence: CDR1 LNHDA, CDR2 SQIVND (reference sequence). The CDR3 reads CASSKNFGTPNTEAFF. The CDR3 coding sequence is TGTGCCAGTAGTAAGAATTTCGGGACACCTAACACTGAAGCTTTCTTT.

The rearrangement uses TRBV7-9 and TRBJ1-1, with TRBD1 as a possible D gene (5 bases). This CDR3 region has 14 residues. Germline V CDR1 and CDR2: SEHNR, FQNEAQ (reference sequence). With 5 bases removed from V and 4 bases from J, the gap between germline ends came to 14 bases. CDR3 sequence (DNA): TGTGCCAGCAGCCCCCTTGGGGGGGGCACTGAAGCTTTCTTT. Its translation is CASSPLGGGTEAFF.

The rearrangement joins TRBV3-1 (or the pseudogene TRBV3-2) to TRBJ1-2, with a possible D match to TRBD1 (6 bases). Germline V gene data show CDR1 as LGHDT and CDR2 as YNNKEL (reference sequence). The CDR3 has 14 amino acids. Trimming shortened V by 3 bases and J by 2 bases, and 10 bases separated the two germline ends. In DNA form, the CDR3 reads TGTGCCAGCAGCCACAACGACAGGAACTATGGCTACACCTTC. Protein: CASSHNDRNYGYTF.

The chain recombines TRBV5-6 with TRBJ2-7; 7 bases are shared with TRBD1. CDR3 size: 11 residues. The ends lost 5 bases at V and 6 bases at J; junction bases unmatched: 2. Germline V lookup: CDR1 SGHDT, CDR2 YYEEEE. CDR3 in amino acids: CASSRQGEQYF. The CDR3 DNA reads TGTGCCAGCAGTCGACAGGGCGAGCAGTACTTC.

A single count supports this clone. This chain joins TRBV5-8 and TRBJ1-2, with D perhaps TRBD1 (5 bases). The CDR3 has 14 amino acids. Germline CDR1 reads SGHTS; CDR2 reads YDEGEE. CDR3 nucleotides: TGTGCGAGCCGGGGCCGGGGGACGAACTATGGCTACACCTTC. It yields the protein CASRGRGTNYGYTF.

This chain uses TRBV30 with TRBJ1-2; D is undetermined. Germline loops: CDR1 GTSNPN, CDR2 SVGIG (reference sequence). The CDR3 spans 14 residues. Trimming pared 4 bases from V and 1 base from J, leaving 13 bases between. In DNA form, the CDR3 reads TGTGCCTGGACAAGCGGTGGGGTTAACTATGGCTACACCTTC. Translation gives CAWTSGGVNYGYTF.

The J gene is TRBJ1-6, the V gene TRBV10-3; D might be TRBD1 (5 bases). Trimming cost V 3 bases and J 5 bases, with 8 bases left between them. CDR3 length equals 14 residues. The germline CDR1 and CDR2 sequences are ENHRY and SYGVKD. The CDR3 protein is CAISDDRNNSPLHF. The CDR3 region has the DNA TGTGCCATCAGTGACGACAGAAATAATTCACCCCTCCACTTT.

This clone was seen a few times. J is TRBJ1-1 and V is TRBV30; 10 positions agree with TRBD1. CDR1 and CDR2 from the germline V gene are GTSNPN and SVGIG (reference sequence). The trim removed 4 bases at V and 4 bases at J, leaving 6 bases unmatched. This CDR3 comprises 14 residues. Here the CDR3 DNA reads TGTGCCTGGAACATTGGGACAGGGGTCACTGAAGCTTTCTTT. It is translated as CAWNIGTGVTEAFF.

The chain recombines TRBV4-2 with TRBJ1-4, with 8 bases lining up with TRBD1. Germline assignment: CDR1 LGHNA and CDR2 YNFKEQ. J gave up 8 bases and V 1 base, and 12 bases lay outside the gene matches. The CDR3 length is 17 residues. The CDR3 DNA reads as TGTGCCAGCAGCCAAGGGCGAGGAGGGACAGGCGGAGAAAAACTGTTTTTT. Translated: CASSQGRGGTGGEKLFF.

The chain links TRBV29-1 to TRBJ2-7; 10 positions agree with TRBD2. Per the germline V gene, CDR1 is SQVTM and CDR2 is ANQGSEA. The CDR3 contains 15 residues. With 4 bases clipped from V and 1 base from J, the junction kept 7 bases outside the gene matches. CDR3 DNA: TGCAGCGTTGCTAGTCTAGCGGGAGCATCCTACGAGCAGTACTTC. Residues: CSVASLAGASYEQYF.

This clone occurred a few times. The chain uses TRBV18 and TRBJ1-1; D might be TRBD1 (6 bases). The CDR3 sequence is 13 residues long. Per the germline V gene, CDR1 is KGHSH and CDR2 is LQKENI. V lost 0 bases and J lost 11, with 13 bases in between. CDR3 region: CASSPPQGGQAFF. The CDR3 DNA reads TGTGCCAGCTCACCACCACAGGGTGGCCAGGCTTTCTTT.